A selection of T cell receptor beta chains follows, all from one sample in a study of T cell responses to AZD1222 COVID-19 vaccine. Some clones are missing from TCRdb's copy, which holds only in-frame ones; the method was immunoSEQ multiplex PCR. In the table there are over 150,000 clones, almost 90% of which are singletons. Here the sequenced sample was peripheral blood, taken 28 days after the second AZD1222 dose. All receptors derive from an adult who received the AZD1222 COVID-19 vaccine. Both conserved end residues are part of each CDR3. Each record gives: J gene, V gene, clone size, D gene, CDR3 protein, CDR3 DNA. The D gene is left open where the match is weak. Not every row has a clone size; where given, it reads once, few, many or a size class.

TRBJ1-1	TRBV19	NA	NA	CASSREAQGQAFF	TGTGCCAGTAGTAGGGAAGCACAAGGACAAGCTTTCTTT
TRBJ2-6	TRBV30	NA	NA	CAWNRESGANVLTF	TGTGCCTGGAATAGGGAGTCTGGGGCCAACGTCCTGACTTTC
TRBJ2-5	TRBV19	NA	NA	CASSMEETQYF	TGTGCCAGTAGTATGGAGGAGACCCAGTACTTC
TRBJ1-1	TRBV2	NA	NA	CARTEMNTEAFF	TGTGCCAGGACGGAGATGAACACTGAAGCTTTCTTT
TRBJ2-2	TRBV9	NA	NA	CASSVMGAATGELFF	TGTGCCAGCAGCGTAATGGGGGCGGCCACCGGGGAGCTGTTTTTT
TRBJ2-5	TRBV4-1	NA	TRBD2	CASSQVRLAGQETQYF	TGCGCCAGCAGCCAGGTCCGACTAGCGGGGCAAGAGACCCAGTACTTC
TRBJ2-7	TRBV28	NA	NA	CASSPPGVSSYEQYF	TGTGCCAGCAGTCCGCCTGGCGTGAGCTCCTACGAGCAGTACTTC
TRBJ2-7	TRBV5-4	NA	TRBD1	CASSPQPGQNYEQYF	TGTGCCAGCAGCCCTCAACCGGGACAGAATTACGAGCAGTACTTC
TRBJ1-1	TRBV7-9	NA	NA	CASSLGPMNTEAFF	TGTGCCAGCAGCCTAGGGCCCATGAACACTGAAGCTTTCTTT
TRBJ2-7	TRBV21-1	few	NA	CASSLLTAEEQYF	TGTGCCAGCAGCCTCTTGACGGCGGAGGAGCAGTACTTC
TRBJ1-6	TRBV13	NA	NA	CASSFQGKNSPLHF	TGTGCCAGCAGCTTCCAGGGGAAAAATTCACCCCTCCACTTT
TRBJ1-3	TRBV9	NA	TRBD1	CASSVLGTGGSGNTIYF	TGTGCCAGCAGCGTACTCGGGACAGGGGGCTCTGGAAACACCATATATTTT
TRBJ2-7	TRBV29-1	NA	NA	CSVEDLREQYF	TGCAGCGTTGAAGATCTTCGGGAGCAGTACTTC
TRBJ2-1	TRBV5-1	NA	NA	CASSLASSNEQFF	TGCGCCAGCAGCTTGGCGTCTAGCAATGAGCAGTTCTTC
TRBJ2-3	TRBV5-1	NA	TRBD1	CASSLGTGQDTQYF	TGCGCCAGCAGCTTAGGGACAGGGCAAGATACGCAGTATTTT
TRBJ1-6	TRBV7-3	NA	NA	CASSLTGVNSPLHF	TGTGCCAGCAGCTTAACAGGGGTTAATTCACCCCTCCACTTT
TRBJ2-2	TRBV7-3	NA	TRBD1	CASSLSRQGTGELFF	TGTGCCAGCAGCTTAAGCCGACAGGGGACCGGGGAGCTGTTTTTT
TRBJ1-5	TRBV19	NA	TRBD1	CASSPPGQGVGNQPQHF	TGTGCCAGTAGTCCTCCGGGACAGGGAGTCGGCAATCAGCCCCAGCATTTT
TRBJ2-6	TRBV5-4	NA	NA	CASSPEGFGANVLTF	TGTGCCAGCAGCCCGGAGGGGTTTGGGGCCAACGTCCTGACTTTC